The source of this T cell receptor (beta chain) is a study of CD8 T cell repertoires and HIV-1 epitope variants. Study in general: Each of Twenty-five Gag and Nef epitope peptides stimulated a separate culture. Enriched T cells were co-cultured with equal autologous T cell-negative cells. T cells were cultured for more than 9 days with cytokines added on days 3 and 7.

The data were produced by immunoSEQ multiplex PCR, yet TCRdb's version contains in-frame clones alone and is incomplete. This sample has 5,000 or so clones, with around three fifths found just once. Germline lookup yields CDR1 SEHNR and CDR2 FQNEAQ (reference sequence). V was pared by 3 bases and J by 12 bases, with 11 bases of the junction left unmatched. CDR3 length: 14 residues. Remarks on this clone: No antigen is known for it.

This receptor was obtained from a male donor with HIV. V gene TRBV7-9 combines with J gene TRBJ2-7, with TRBD1 matching over 10 bases. Sequencing was performed on cultured CD8+ T cells derived from PBMCs. CDR3 DNA sequence: TGTGCCAGCAGCTTGGACCGGGACAGGGGATCTGGGTACTTC. Its protein product is CASSLDRDRGSGYF.